Presented here are 3 T cell receptor beta chains from one specimen sequenced in a study of prognosis after radiotherapy for stage I lung cancer. By two-round multiplex PCR, the TCR beta CDR3 was amplified from genomic DNA. First-round PCR employed TRBV- and TRBJ-specific primers for each gene. TCRdb independently ran MiXCR on the multiplex PCR reads; one entry per CDR3 protein. The table includes about 16,000 distinct CDR3 sequences, more than 35% detected once. The sequencing used PBMCs, collected before or after stereotactic body radiation therapy (not recorded which). The origin of the receptors is a donor aged 50 or older with non-small cell lung cancer.

Ten or more counts support this clonotype. The chain joins TRBV6-5 to TRBJ2-5, with 9 bases matching TRBD2. Trimming took 3 bases from V and 8 from J; bases not matched to a gene: 7. From germline, CDR1 is MNHEY and CDR2 SVGAGI. This CDR3 is built from 14 residues. In DNA, the CDR3 is TGTGCCAGCAGTTATCAACTAGCGGGTCCCACCCAGTACTTC. This encodes CASSYQLAGPTQYF.

By share, this clonotype counts as medium-sized (0.01 to 0.1%). The rearrangement uses TRBV11-2 and TRBJ2-1; D is uncertain. CDR1 is SGHAT and CDR2 is FQNNGV in the germline V gene. This CDR3 is 15 amino acids long. V lost 5 bases and J lost 6, with 17 bases in between. CDR3 sequence reads: CASSTPRVGFNEQFF. The CDR3 nucleotides read TGTGCCAGCAGCACCCCTCGGGTGGGTTTCAATGAGCAGTTCTTC.

This clonotype was seen once. The chain is built from TRBV28 and TRBJ1-2; D gene unclear. Germline values: CDR1 MDHEN, CDR2 SYDVKM. CDR3 length: 12 residues. Trimming took off 8 bases at V and 4 bases at J, with 11 bases between the two ends. The CDR3 spells CASSVGGYGYTF. The CDR3 nucleotides read TGTGCCAGCTCCGTCGGAGGCTATGGCTACACCTTC.